One and the same sample provided the 10 T cell receptor beta chains below, sequenced in a study of radiotherapy plus CTLA-4 blockade in lung cancer. Method: immunoSEQ multiplex PCR; TCRdb's copy keeps in-frame clones and lacks some. The data contain over 85,000 clones, around 90% of them singletons. The sequencing used peripheral blood, collected from a patient treated with radiotherapy plus ipilimumab. All receptors derive from a human donor with non-small cell lung cancer that progressed on radiotherapy plus ipilimumab.

This clone was seen just once. This chain uses TRBV9 with TRBJ2-1, with D unclear. V was pared by 0 bases and J by 0 bases, with 13 bases between. This CDR3 spans 17 amino acids. The germline CDR1 and CDR2 sequences are SGDLS and YYNGEE. CDR3 residues: CASSVVGALSSYNEQFF. In DNA, the CDR3 is TGTGCCAGCAGCGTAGTAGGAGCACTGAGCTCCTACAATGAGCAGTTCTTC.

In the case of this clone: Because the CDR3's place on the DNA is in doubt, the DNA is left out and the CDR3 is given as listed by TCRdb. The gene calls are TRBV15 and TRBJ1-1; TRBD1 reflects the table's D call only, with no check against the DNA. The CDR3 sequence runs 13 residues, both termini included. Germline V gene lookup returns CDR1 LNHNV and CDR2 YYDKDF (reference sequence). The CDR3: CATSVGQGTTPFF.

This chain joins TRBV19 and TRBJ1-1; a possible D gene is TRBD1 (5 bases). V gave up 3 bases and J gave up 0 bases, with 11 bases separating them. This CDR3 has 15 amino acids. CDR1 LNHDA and CDR2 SQIVND come from the germline V gene (reference sequence). The chain's CDR3 is CASSMGKGLNTEAFF. CDR3 in DNA: TGTGCCAGTAGTATGGGAAAGGGACTGAACACTGAAGCTTTCTTT. Based on the CDR3 plus reference TRBV19 and TRBJ1-1, the full variable domain is DGGITQSPKYLFRKEGQNVTLSCEQNLNHDAMYWYRQDPGQGLRLIYYSQIVNDFQKGDIAEGYSVSREKKESFPLTVTSAQKNPTAFYLCASSMGKGLNTEAFFGQGTRLTVV.

V gene TRBV4-2 combines with J gene TRBJ1-5; D gene ambiguous. Germline CDR1 and CDR2: LGHNA and YNFKEQ. The CDR3 is 13 amino acids. Trimming took off 1 base at V and 5 bases at J, with 6 bases between the two ends. CDR3 sequence: CASSQGADQPQHF. CDR3 DNA: TGTGCCAGCAGCCAAGGGGCAGATCAGCCCCAGCATTTT.

This clone has only a few counts. The chain links TRBV28 to TRBJ1-2; D is unclear. V was pared by 1 base and J by 6 bases, with 15 bases between. The CDR3 has 15 amino acids. The germline CDR1 and CDR2 sequences are MDHEN and SYDVKM. The CDR3 DNA sequence: TGTGCCAGCAGTTTATCAGACACAACCCTAGATGGCTACACCTTC. Protein: CASSLSDTTLDGYTF.

The chain employs TRBV6-6 and TRBJ1-5; 7 bases match TRBD1. Trimming at V came to 6 bases and at J to 11 bases, leaving 7 bases not matched to a gene. CDR3 length equals 12 residues. Germline V gene data show CDR1 as MNHNY and CDR2 as SVGAGI (reference sequence). For the CDR3, the DNA is TGTGCCAGCAGCCGCGACAGGGCAGCCCAGCATTTT. It is translated as CASSRDRAAQHF.

This chain uses TRBV30 with TRBJ2-5, with no clear D. The DNA end is more similar to TRBJ2-7, so the J call may be wrong. CDR1 is GTSNPN and CDR2 is SVGIG in the germline V gene (reference sequence). CDR3 size: 11 residues. The CDR3 region is CAWSLELEQYF. Here the CDR3 DNA reads TGTGCCTGGAGCCTTGAGCTCGAGCAGTACTTC.

The chain is built from TRBV6-1 and TRBJ2-7, with D perhaps being TRBD1 or TRBD2 (6 bases each). From germline, CDR1 is MNHNS and CDR2 SASEGT. V lost 4 bases, J lost 2 bases, and 12 bases lay in between. The CDR3 is 14 amino acids. CDR3 DNA: TGTGCCAGCAGTGGGGGGGACATCACCTACGAGCAGTACTTC. Translated: CASSGGDITYEQYF.

This rearrangement joins TRBV6-5 to TRBJ1-1, with a weak D call TRBD1 (5 bases). This CDR3 has 14 residues. V was shortened by 3 bases and J by 2 bases, with 10 bases between the two germline ends. Germline CDR1 MNHEY, CDR2 SVGAGI. DNA of the CDR3: TGTGCCAGCAGTTATCATGGGGGAAACACTGAAGCTTTCTTT. Its translation: CASSYHGGNTEAFF.

The chain couples TRBV6-1 to TRBJ2-7; a weak D match, TRBD1 (6 bases). Germline V gene data show CDR1 as MNHNS and CDR2 as SASEGT. Trimming took 9 bases from V and 4 from J, leaving 13 bases between them. The CDR3 is made up of 12 amino acids. The CDR3 DNA is TGTGCCAGGAACAGGGTCCGGTACGAGCAGTACTTC. Encoded protein: CARNRVRYEQYF.